The clone carrying this T cell receptor beta chain has a count of ten or more. Its antigen is not known. The source of the sample is a study of T cells after yellow fever vaccination. Turning to the study itself: The SMART-Seq v4 Ultra Low Input method served to prepare the low-cell-number fractions.

The CDR3 loop spans 11 amino acids. The V gene lost 1 base and the J gene lost 8 bases, with 5 bases spanning the gap. CDR1 and CDR2 (germline): SEHNR, FQNEAQ (reference sequence). General study points: Contaminants from the bulk population, in the form of abundant clonotypes, could be found in FACS-sorted repertoires.

As TCR cDNA was made by 5'RACE template switching, a universal primer site and UMIs were added. Each CDR3 protein is one row after TCRdb ran MiXCR on the 5' RACE reads. The sample records about 220,000 distinct CDR3 sequences, 3% to 4% being singletons. This material consisted of CD4+ T cells sorted from PBMCs, taken 10 days after the yellow fever booster vaccination. The chain employs TRBV7-9 and TRBJ1-1; D remains unclear. The TCR originated in a man younger than 30 who received the YFV17D yellow fever vaccine. The CDR3 sequence: CASSLDSEAFF. CDR3 sequence (DNA): TGTGCCAGCAGCTTAGACAGCGAAGCTTTCTTT.